These 12 T cell receptor beta chains originate from one sample sequenced in a study of tumor-infiltrating lymphocytes in primary liver carcinoma. For each extraction, RNA and DNA were obtained together from approximately 20-30 mg of unsorted bulk tissue. Reverse transcription of around 0.45 ug total RNA with a constant-region primer produced TCR beta cDNA. ARM-PCR was slightly modified, and three nested multiplex PCR rounds with it gave rise to the TCR beta libraries. Amplification in the first two PCR rounds was performed using TRBV1-TRBV30 forward primers and a C-beta reverse primer for approximately 10 cycles each. TCRdb re-analysed the multiplex PCR reads in MiXCR, keeping a single row per CDR3 protein. The sample lists roughly 120,000 distinct CDR3 sequences, around two thirds seen once, with around 9.3% in the top ten. Sequenced sample: liver tumor tissue from sampling region 1. The sample's subset: tumor region T1, superior pole. Source of these receptors: a woman in her fifties or sixties with primary liver carcinoma and hepatitis B virus infection.

This clonotype was observed many times. The chain uses TRBV11-2 and TRBJ2-3, with TRBD2 identical over 12 bases. The V gene end was trimmed by 4 bases and the J gene end by 2 bases; junction bases not matched to a gene: 4. Germline assignment: CDR1 SGHAT and CDR2 FQNNGV. The CDR3 runs to 16 residues. The CDR3 sequence is CASSSGLAGHTDTQYF. In DNA form, the CDR3 reads TGTGCCAGCAGCTCTGGACTAGCGGGGCACACAGATACGCAGTATTTT.

Concerning this clonotype: A much larger clone differs by one base, so this may be a read error. This sequence joins TRBV6-6 and TRBJ2-1, with 8 bases identical to TRBD2. The DNA end is a closer match to TRBJ2-7, so the J assignment may be wrong. This CDR3 comprises 17 residues. CDR1 is MNHNY, CDR2 SVGAGI, per germline (reference sequence). The CDR3 DNA follows: TGTGCCAGCACCTTACGGAGCGGGAGTAGGTCCTACAATGAGCAGTACTTC. Protein sequence: CASTLRSGSRSYNEQYF.

On this clonotype: The CDR3 does not close with the conserved phenylalanine or tryptophan, likely indicating a read error. The V and J genes are TRBV11-2 and TRBJ1-1; no definite D call. Germline V gene data show CDR1 as SGHAT and CDR2 as FQNNGV. The CDR3 runs to 13 residues. Trimming removed 5 bases at V and 4 bases at J, with 11 bases between. The CDR3 coding sequence is TGTGCCAGCAGCCCTAGTTTGAGCACTGAAGCTTTCCTT. Amino acids: CASSPSLSTEAFL.

A word on this clonotype: Relative to the germline gene, one junction end is altered; a read error may explain this. The chain couples TRBV28 to TRBJ2-3; 8 nucleotides line up with TRBD1. The CDR3 is made up of 14 amino acids. In germline, CDR1 is MDHEN, CDR2 SYDVKM. The CDR3 loop reads CASRDRAGIDTQYF. Here the CDR3 DNA reads TGTGCCAGCAGGGACAGGGCTGGCATAGATACACAGTATTTT.

Remarks on this clonotype: At one end the junction does not follow the germline gene, possibly because of a read error. This chain uses TRBV10-3 with TRBJ1-1; tentatively, D is TRBD1 (6 bases). CDR1 is ENHRY, CDR2 SYGVKD, per germline. The CDR3 has 15 amino acids. CDR3 nucleotide sequence: TGTGCCATCACCCCGGACAGCGATTTGAAGACTGAAGCTTTCTTT. The encoded protein is CAITPDSDLKTEAFF.

This chain uses TRBV28 with TRBJ2-1, with no clear D. The CDR3 loop spans 15 amino acids. CDR1 is MDHEN and CDR2 is SYDVKM in the germline V gene. Trimming left V 5 bases short and J 1 base short, with 12 bases between. CDR3 nucleotides: TGTGCCAGCAGTCGCGTGACCATTTCCTACAATGAGCAGTTCTTC. Protein sequence: CASSRVTISYNEQFF.

This clonotype was recorded a few times. This clone may be a read error of a much larger clone one base away. This chain connects TRBV4-2 to TRBJ2-1; D gene uncertain. CDR1 and CDR2 from the germline V gene are LGHNA and YNFKEQ. There are 17 residues in the CDR3. V was clipped by 1 base and J by 0 bases, with 13 bases between them. For the CDR3, the DNA is TGTGCCAGCAGCCAAGGGGAACACCTGGGCTCCTACAATGAGCAGTTCTTC. Protein sequence: CASSQGEHLGSYNEQFF.

Many counts were recorded for this clonotype. The chain has TRBV5-1 and TRBJ2-7; 7 bases are a match to TRBD2. V lost 4 bases and J lost 4; bases outside the gene matches: 8. The CDR3 spans 14 residues. CDR1 is SGHRS, CDR2 YFSETQ, per germline. The DNA of the CDR3 is TGCGCCAGCAGCCAAGGACTAGTCCCGTACGAGCAGTACTTC. This gives the protein CASSQGLVPYEQYF.

CDR3 DNA: TGTGCCAGCAGCCGACTGGGACTAGGGCGGAGCGAGACCCAGTACTTC. This sequence encodes CASSRLGLGRSETQYF. The chain couples TRBV7-2 to TRBJ2-5; 8 bases map to TRBD2. This CDR3 comprises 16 residues. In germline, CDR1 is SGHTA, CDR2 FQGNSA. V dropped 5 bases and J dropped 5; count of bases not matched to a gene: 13.

This clonotype was seen once. A much bigger clone sits one base away, suggesting this may be a read error. The rearrangement uses TRBV12-3 or TRBV12-4 and TRBJ2-3; 7 bases align to TRBD2. CDR3 length: 15 residues. The CDR3: CASTPGLGYTDRQYF. CDR3 sequence (DNA): TGTGCCAGCACCCCTGGACTAGGCTACACAGATAGGCAGTATTTT.

The gene calls are TRBV11-1 and TRBJ2-3, with no clear D. CDR1 is SGHAT and CDR2 is FQDESV in the germline V gene (reference sequence). This CDR3 has 14 amino acids. V lost 9 bases to trimming and J lost 2 bases, with 15 bases between them. CDR3 nucleotides: TGTGCCAGGACCCGAGGCCTACACACAGATACGCAGTATTTT. This encodes CARTRGLHTDTQYF.

As regards this clonotype: A read error is likely, as this CDR3 ends without the conserved phenylalanine or tryptophan. The limits of the CDR3 on the DNA are not certain, so only TCRdb's listed CDR3 is given. The genes are TRBV11-2 and TRBJ1-5; the tabulated D call, TRBD1, remains unverified against the DNA. Germline V gives CDR1 SGHAT, CDR2 FQNNGV. Counting both end residues, the CDR3 totals 14 amino acids. The chain's CDR3 is CASSLLSGDQPQQC.